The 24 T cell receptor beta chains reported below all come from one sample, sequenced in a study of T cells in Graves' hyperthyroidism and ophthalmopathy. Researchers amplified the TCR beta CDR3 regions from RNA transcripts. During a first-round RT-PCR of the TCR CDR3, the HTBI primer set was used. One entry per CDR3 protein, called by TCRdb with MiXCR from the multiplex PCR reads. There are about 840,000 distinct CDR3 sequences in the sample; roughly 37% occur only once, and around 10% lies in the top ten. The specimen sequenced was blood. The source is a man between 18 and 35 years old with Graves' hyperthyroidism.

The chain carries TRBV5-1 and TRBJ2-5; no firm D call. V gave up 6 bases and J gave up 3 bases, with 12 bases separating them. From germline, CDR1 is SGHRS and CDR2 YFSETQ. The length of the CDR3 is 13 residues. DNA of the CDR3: TGCGCCAGCAAGCCCCCCGGAGAAGAGACCCAGTACTTC. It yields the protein CASKPPGEETQYF.

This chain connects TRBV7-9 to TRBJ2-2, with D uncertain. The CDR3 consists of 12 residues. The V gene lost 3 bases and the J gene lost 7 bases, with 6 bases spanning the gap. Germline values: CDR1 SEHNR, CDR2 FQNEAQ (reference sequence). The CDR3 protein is CASSLANGELFF. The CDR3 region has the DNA TGTGCCAGCAGCTTGGCCAACGGGGAGCTGTTTTTT.

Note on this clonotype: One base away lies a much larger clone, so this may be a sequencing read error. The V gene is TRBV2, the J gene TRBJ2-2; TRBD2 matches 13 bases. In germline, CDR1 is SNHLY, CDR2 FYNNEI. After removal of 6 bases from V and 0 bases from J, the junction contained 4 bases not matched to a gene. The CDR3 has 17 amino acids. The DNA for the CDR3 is TGTGCCAGCAGGACTAGCGGGGGGACCGCGAACACCGGGGAGCTGTTTTTT. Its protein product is CASRTSGGTANTGELFF.

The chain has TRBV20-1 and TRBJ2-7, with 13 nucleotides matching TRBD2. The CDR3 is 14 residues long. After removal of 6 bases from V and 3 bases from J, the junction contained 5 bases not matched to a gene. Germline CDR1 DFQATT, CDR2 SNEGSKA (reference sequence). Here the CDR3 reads CSATGTSGNYEQYF. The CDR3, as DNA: TGCAGTGCAACCGGGACTAGCGGGAACTACGAGCAGTACTTC.

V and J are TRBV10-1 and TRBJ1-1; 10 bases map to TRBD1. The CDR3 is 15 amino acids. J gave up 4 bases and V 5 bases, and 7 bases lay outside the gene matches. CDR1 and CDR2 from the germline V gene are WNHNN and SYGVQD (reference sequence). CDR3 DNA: TGCGCCAGCAGTAGCGCGGGACAGGGGAGCACTGAAGCTTTCTTT. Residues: CASSSAGQGSTEAFF.

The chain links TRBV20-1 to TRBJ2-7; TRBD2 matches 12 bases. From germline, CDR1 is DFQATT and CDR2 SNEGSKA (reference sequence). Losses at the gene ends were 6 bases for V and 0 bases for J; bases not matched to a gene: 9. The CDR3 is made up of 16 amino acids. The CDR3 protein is CSAKTSGGPLSYEQYF. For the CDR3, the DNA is TGCAGTGCCAAGACTAGCGGGGGCCCTCTCTCCTACGAGCAGTACTTC.

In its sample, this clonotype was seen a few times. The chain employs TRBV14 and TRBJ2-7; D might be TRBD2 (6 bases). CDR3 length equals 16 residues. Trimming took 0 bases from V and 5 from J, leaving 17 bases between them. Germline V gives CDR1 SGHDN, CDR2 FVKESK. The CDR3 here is CASSQDGGWRGHEQYF. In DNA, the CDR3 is TGTGCCAGCAGCCAAGACGGGGGTTGGAGGGGCCACGAGCAGTACTTC.

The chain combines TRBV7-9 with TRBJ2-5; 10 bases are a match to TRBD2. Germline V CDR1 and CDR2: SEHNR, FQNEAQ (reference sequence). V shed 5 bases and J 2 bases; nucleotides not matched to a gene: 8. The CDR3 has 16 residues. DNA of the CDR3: TGTGCCAGCAGCCCACCGGGACTAGCGTTTCAAGAGACCCAGTACTTC. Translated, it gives CASSPPGLAFQETQYF.

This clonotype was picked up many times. CDR3 sequence reads: CSVGGGYTF. The DNA for the CDR3 is TGCAGCGTTGGGGGTGGCTACACCTTC. The chain joins TRBV29-1 to TRBJ1-2, with D uncertain. Trimming cost V 4 bases and J 7 bases, with 4 bases left between them. The CDR3 consists of 9 residues. Germline loops: CDR1 SQVTM, CDR2 ANQGSEA.

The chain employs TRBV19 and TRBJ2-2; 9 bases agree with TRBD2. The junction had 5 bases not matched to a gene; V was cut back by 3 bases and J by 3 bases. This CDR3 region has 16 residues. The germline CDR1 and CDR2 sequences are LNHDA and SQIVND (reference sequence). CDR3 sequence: CASSIVAGEDTGELFF. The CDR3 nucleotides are TGTGCCAGTAGTATTGTAGCGGGAGAGGACACCGGGGAGCTGTTTTTT.

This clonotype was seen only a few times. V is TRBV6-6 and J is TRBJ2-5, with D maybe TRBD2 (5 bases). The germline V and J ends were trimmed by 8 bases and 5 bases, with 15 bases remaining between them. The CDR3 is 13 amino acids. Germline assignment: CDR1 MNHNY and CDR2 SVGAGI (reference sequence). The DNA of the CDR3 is TGTGCCAGCGTGGAATCGAGGAGGGAGACCCAGTACTTC. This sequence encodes CASVESRRETQYF.

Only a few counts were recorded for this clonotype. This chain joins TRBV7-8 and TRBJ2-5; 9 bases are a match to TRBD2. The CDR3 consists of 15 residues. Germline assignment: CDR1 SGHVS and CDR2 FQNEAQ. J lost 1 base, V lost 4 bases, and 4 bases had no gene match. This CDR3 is CASSWGTSSQETQYF. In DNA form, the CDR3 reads TGTGCCAGCAGCTGGGGGACTAGCTCCCAAGAGACCCAGTACTTC.

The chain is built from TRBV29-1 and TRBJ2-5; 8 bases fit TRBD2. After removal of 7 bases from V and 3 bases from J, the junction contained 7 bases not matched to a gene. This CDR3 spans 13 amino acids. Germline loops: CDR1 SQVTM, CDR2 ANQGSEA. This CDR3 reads CSAGGDEKETQYF. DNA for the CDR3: TGCAGCGCGGGAGGGGACGAGAAAGAGACCCAGTACTTC. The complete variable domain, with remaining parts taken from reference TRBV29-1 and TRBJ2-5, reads SAVISQKPSRDICQRGTSLTIQCQVDSQVTMMFWYRQQPGQSLTLIATANQGSEATYESGFVIDKFPISRPNLTFSTLTVSNMSPEDSSIYLCSAGGDEKETQYFGPGTRLLVL.

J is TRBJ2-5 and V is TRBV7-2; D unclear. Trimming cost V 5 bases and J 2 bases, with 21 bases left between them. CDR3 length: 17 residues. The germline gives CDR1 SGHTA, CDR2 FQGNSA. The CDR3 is CASSQERNFVGQETQYF. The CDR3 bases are TGTGCCAGCAGCCAAGAGAGAAACTTCGTGGGGCAAGAGACCCAGTACTTC.

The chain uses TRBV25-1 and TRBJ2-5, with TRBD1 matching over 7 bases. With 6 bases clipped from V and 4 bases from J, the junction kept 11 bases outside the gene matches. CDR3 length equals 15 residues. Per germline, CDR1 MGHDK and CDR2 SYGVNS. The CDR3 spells CASSVEGAGRETQYF. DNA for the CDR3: TGTGCCAGCAGCGTTGAGGGGGCTGGTCGAGAGACCCAGTACTTC.

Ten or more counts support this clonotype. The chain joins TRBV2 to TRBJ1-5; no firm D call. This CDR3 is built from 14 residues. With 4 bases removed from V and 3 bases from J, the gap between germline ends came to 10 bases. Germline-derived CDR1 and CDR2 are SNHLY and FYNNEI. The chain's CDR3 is CASSGALDNQPQHF. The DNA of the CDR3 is TGTGCCAGCAGTGGGGCCTTGGACAATCAGCCCCAGCATTTT.

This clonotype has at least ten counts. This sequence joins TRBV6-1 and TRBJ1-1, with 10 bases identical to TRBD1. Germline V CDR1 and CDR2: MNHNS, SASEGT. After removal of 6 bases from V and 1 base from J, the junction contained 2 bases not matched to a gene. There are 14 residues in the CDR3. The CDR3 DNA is TGTGCCAGCAGCGGACAGGGGGGGAACACTGAAGCTTTCTTT. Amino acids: CASSGQGGNTEAFF.

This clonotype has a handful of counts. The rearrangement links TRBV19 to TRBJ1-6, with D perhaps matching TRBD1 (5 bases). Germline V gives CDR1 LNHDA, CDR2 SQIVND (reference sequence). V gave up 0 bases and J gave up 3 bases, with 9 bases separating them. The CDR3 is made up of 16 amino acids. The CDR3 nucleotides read TGTGCCAGTAGTATAGAAAGGGGATACTATAATTCACCCCTCCACTTT. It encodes CASSIERGYYNSPLHF.

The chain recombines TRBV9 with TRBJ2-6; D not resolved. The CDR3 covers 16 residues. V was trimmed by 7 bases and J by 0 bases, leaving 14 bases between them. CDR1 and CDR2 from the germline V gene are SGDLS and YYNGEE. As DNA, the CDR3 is TGTGCCAGCGTGGCCCACCCCCCCTCTGGGGCCAACGTCCTGACTTTC. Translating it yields CASVAHPPSGANVLTF.

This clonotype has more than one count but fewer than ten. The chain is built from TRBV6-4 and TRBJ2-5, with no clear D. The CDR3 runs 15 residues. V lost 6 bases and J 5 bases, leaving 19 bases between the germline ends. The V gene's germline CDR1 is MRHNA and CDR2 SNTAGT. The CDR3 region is CASRLLGSRWETQYF. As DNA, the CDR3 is TGTGCCAGCAGGCTCCTAGGGTCTAGGTGGGAGACCCAGTACTTC.

CDR3 protein: CASSDSGVQETQYF. In nucleotides, the CDR3 is TGTGCCAGCAGTGATTCAGGGGTACAAGAGACCCAGTACTTC. The V call is TRBV25-1, the J call TRBJ2-5, with D perhaps TRBD1 (6 bases). In germline, CDR1 is MGHDK, CDR2 SYGVNS. V was pared by 3 bases and J by 2 bases, with 10 bases between. There are 14 residues in the CDR3.

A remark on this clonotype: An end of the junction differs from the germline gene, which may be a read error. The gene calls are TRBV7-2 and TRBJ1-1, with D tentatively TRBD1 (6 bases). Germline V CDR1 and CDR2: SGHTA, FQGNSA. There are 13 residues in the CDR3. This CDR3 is CASSDQGKTEAFF. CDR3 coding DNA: TGCGCCAGCAGCGATCAGGGGAAGACTGAAGCTTTCTTT.

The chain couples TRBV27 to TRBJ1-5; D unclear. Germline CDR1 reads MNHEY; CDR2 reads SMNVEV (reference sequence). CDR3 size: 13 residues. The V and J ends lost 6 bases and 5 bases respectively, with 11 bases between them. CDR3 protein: CASRREIDQPQHF. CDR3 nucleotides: TGTGCCAGCAGGAGGGAAATCGATCAGCCCCAGCATTTT.

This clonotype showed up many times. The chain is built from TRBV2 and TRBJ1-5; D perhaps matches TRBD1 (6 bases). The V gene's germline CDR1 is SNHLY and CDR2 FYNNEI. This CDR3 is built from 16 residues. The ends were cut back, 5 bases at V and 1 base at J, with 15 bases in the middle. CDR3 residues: CASSSTGSGSNQPQHF. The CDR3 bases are TGTGCCAGCAGTTCAACAGGGAGTGGAAGCAATCAGCCCCAGCATTTT. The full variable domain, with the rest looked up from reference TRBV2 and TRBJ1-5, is EPEVTQTPSHQVTQMGQEVILRCVPISNHLYFYWYRQILGQKVEFLVSFYNNEISEKSEIFDDQFSVERPDGSNFTLKIRSTKLEDSAMYFCASSSTGSGSNQPQHFGDGTRLSIL.